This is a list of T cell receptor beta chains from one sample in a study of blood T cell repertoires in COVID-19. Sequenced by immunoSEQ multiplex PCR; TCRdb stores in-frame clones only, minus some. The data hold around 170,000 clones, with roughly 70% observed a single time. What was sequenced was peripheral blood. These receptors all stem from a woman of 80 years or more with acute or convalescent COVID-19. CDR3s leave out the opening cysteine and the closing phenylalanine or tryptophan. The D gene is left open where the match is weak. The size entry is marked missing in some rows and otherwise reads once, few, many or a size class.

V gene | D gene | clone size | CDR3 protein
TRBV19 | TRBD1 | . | ASISSGQGHTEAF
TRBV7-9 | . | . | ASRAPSRGNTGELF
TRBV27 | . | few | ASSRDTFYRKLF
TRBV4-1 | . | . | ASSPLGRGRSTGELF
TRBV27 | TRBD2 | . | ASQREGTDTQY
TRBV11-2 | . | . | ASSSRGREGVATGELF
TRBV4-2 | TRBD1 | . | ASSQEGTGRYEQY
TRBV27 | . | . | ASSPYAGSGNEQF
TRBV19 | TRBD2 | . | ASSPRTSGRGETQY
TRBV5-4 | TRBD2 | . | ASSRGLAGGDEQY
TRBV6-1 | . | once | ASSEGFQGYGYT
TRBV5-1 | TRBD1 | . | ASSLHTTGVNTEAF
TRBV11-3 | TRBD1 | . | ASRRDRNTGELF
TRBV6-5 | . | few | ASRGDSIYGYT
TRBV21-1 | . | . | ASSISCNTEAF
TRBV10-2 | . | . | ASSERRENSPLH
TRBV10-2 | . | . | ASRAQGITEAF
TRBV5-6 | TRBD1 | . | ASSYRTGSTDTQY
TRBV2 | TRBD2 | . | ASSGTSETDTQY
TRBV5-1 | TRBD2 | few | ASSGTSGSSTGELF
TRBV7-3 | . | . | ASSPGGKETQY
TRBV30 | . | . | AQGLGSGANVLT
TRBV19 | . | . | ASSNYGPPLH
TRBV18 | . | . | ASSPPGPGSEKETQY
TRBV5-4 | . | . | ASSSLLRAEMGTGELF
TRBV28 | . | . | ASSIIRSEQY
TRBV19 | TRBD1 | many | ASSILQGTYGYT
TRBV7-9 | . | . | ASSFTERNQPQH
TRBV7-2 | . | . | ASRKEASNEQF
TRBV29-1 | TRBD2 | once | SLISGSWTDTQY
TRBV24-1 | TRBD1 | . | ATSDNRGSETQY
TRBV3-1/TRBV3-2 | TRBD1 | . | ASSQLQGVEQY
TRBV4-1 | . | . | ASSQLSNSGNTIY
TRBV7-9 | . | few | ASSFGTEQPQH
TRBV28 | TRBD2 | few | ASSSMTSGAYEQY
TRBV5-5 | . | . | ASSPLPDRGEKLF
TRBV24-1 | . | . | ATSDGGQMNTGELF
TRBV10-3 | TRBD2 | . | ATGQGGLAGNEQF
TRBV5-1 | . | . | ASSSVTANYGYT
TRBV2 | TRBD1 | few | ASREELTGVIDQPQH
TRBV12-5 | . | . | ASGLVCPLRAKNIQY
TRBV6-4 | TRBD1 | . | ASRRGQGTEAF
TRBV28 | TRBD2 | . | ATLSGSYSYEQY
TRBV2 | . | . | ASSVVRDGEQF
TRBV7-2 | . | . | ASSLDGNSYNEQF
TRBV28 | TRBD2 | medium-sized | ASSSPPAGVTGELF
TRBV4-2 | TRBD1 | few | ASSLFLGRDSTYEQY
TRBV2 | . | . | ASSVAGRPSTDTQY
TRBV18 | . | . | ASSPRRDEGEQY
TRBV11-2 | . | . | ASSLRGGTEAF
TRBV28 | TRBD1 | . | ASSPSSGTGLISYEQY
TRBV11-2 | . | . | ASSLPPGLLF
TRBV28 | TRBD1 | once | ASSFQGVDEKLF
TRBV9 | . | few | ASSVQGGNEQF
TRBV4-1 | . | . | ASSQGPRAQTRNTEAF
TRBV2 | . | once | ASSDQLTEAF
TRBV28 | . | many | ASSLSFEKLF
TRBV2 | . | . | ASSIQGSNTGELF
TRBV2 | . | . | ASSPLTGSEQY